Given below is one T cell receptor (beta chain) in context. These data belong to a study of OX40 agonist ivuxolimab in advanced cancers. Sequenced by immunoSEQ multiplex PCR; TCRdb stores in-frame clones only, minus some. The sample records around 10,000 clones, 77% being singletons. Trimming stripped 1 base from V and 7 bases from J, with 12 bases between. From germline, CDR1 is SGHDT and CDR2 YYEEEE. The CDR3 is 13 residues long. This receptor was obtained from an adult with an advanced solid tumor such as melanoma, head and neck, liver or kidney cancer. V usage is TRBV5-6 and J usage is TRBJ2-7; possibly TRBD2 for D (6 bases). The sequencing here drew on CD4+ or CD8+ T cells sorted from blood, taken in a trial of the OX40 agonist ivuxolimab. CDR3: CASSLFGTEEQYF. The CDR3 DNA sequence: TGTGCCAGCAGCTTGTTTGGGACTGAGGAGCAGTACTTC.